Listed below are T cell receptor beta chains from one sample, sequenced in a study of T cells expressing NK-cell markers. TCRdb re-called the 5' RACE reads, yielding one record per CDR3 amino acid sequence without DNA. The sample includes some 390,000 distinct CDR3 sequences. The material sequenced was blood T cells: a sorted CD56 or NKG2C T cell subset, CD4+ or CD8+ T cells, or bulk PBMC T cells (not recorded which). Receptor source: a woman between 50 and 59 years old in good health. The CDR3 runs from the conserved cysteine through the conserved F or W. Each record gives: V gene, J gene, CDR3 protein.

TRBV7-8,TRBJ2-5,CASSPRTYQETQYF
TRBV20-1,TRBJ2-1,CSARELAGGYEQFF
TRBV12-3/TRBV12-4,TRBJ2-2,CASSLNWAGVNTGELFF
TRBV3-1,TRBJ2-3,CASSLSAVPDTQYF
TRBV5-1,TRBJ2-1,CASSLGGRTSSYNEQFF
TRBV29-1,TRBJ2-1,CSVEDRMGTSGRSSYNEQFF
TRBV7-6,TRBJ2-7,CASSLRQGAHEQYF
TRBV29-1,TRBJ1-4,CSVEIGTGGEKLFF
TRBV6-5,TRBJ2-5,CASSSTSASQETQYF
TRBV12-3/TRBV12-4,TRBJ2-5,CASSSGGTGQETQYF
TRBV29-1,TRBJ1-1,CSVDKTGSLNTEAFF
TRBV3-1,TRBJ2-4,CASSQDQGLIAKNIQYF